One sample yielded the 27 T cell receptor beta chains listed below, sequenced in a study of shared clonotypes between healthy human individuals. Measured with immunoSEQ multiplex PCR; TCRdb has only the in-frame clones, and not every one. The sample carries over a million clones, around four fifths recorded once. Sequencing was done on a sample of memory CD4+ T cells sorted from blood. Subset denoted: CD45RA-negative fraction. Receptor source: a man aged 18 to 29 in good health.

This clone was counted between two and nine times. The V gene is TRBV4-1, the J gene TRBJ1-5; TRBD1 aligns across 7 bases. This CDR3 has 16 amino acids. Trimming removed 1 base from V and 0 bases from J; junction bases left unmatched: 3. The germline V gene has CDR1 MGHRA and CDR2 YSYEKL. The CDR3 is CASSQGQGYSNQPQHF. The CDR3 DNA sequence: TGCGCCAGCAGCCAAGGACAGGGATATAGCAATCAGCCCCAGCATTTT.

This chain uses TRBV6-5 with TRBJ2-7, with TRBD1 matching 9 bases. This CDR3 is built from 14 residues. Losses at the gene ends were 6 bases for V and 3 bases for J; bases not matched to a gene: 6. The germline V gene has CDR1 MNHEY and CDR2 SVGAGI. CDR3 loop: CASREGQGNYEQYF. In nucleotides, the CDR3 is TGTGCCAGCAGAGAGGGACAGGGTAACTACGAGCAGTACTTC.

CDR3 nucleotide sequence: TGTGCCAGCAGGAGAAACCAACTCTCAGGGGAATATGGCTACACCTTC. Amino acids: CASRRNQLSGEYGYTF. The chain recombines TRBV27 with TRBJ1-2; possible D gene TRBD1, 6 bases. Trimming shortened V by 6 bases and J by 5 bases, and 22 bases separated the two germline ends. Germline values: CDR1 MNHEY, CDR2 SMNVEV (reference sequence). The CDR3 is 16 residues long.

Concerning this clone: Additional DNA sequences in this sample encode the identical CDR3. The chain has TRBV5-1 and TRBJ2-5; D unresolved. CDR3 length: 12 amino acids. The germline gives CDR1 SGHRS, CDR2 YFSETQ. V lost 0 bases and J lost 4, with 4 bases in between. The CDR3, as DNA: TGCGCCAGCAGCTTGGCCGGAGAGACCCAGTACTTC. It is translated as CASSLAGETQYF.

The gene calls are TRBV29-1 and TRBJ2-1, with D hard to call. The V and J ends lost 5 bases and 3 bases respectively, with 5 bases between them. Germline CDR1 reads SQVTM; CDR2 reads ANQGSEA. There are 11 residues in the CDR3. CDR3 DNA: TGCAGCGTTCTAAACTACAATGAGCAGTTCTTC. It encodes CSVLNYNEQFF.

The chain carries TRBV9 and TRBJ2-2, with D unclear. Trimming removed 2 bases at V and 4 bases at J, with 9 bases between. Germline V gene lookup returns CDR1 SGDLS and CDR2 YYNGEE. This CDR3 spans 14 amino acids. CDR3 region: CASSVGSFTGELFF. DNA for the CDR3: TGTGCCAGCAGCGTCGGATCGTTCACCGGGGAGCTGTTTTTT.

The rearrangement uses TRBV5-1 and TRBJ1-5; 7 positions match TRBD1. Germline CDR1 SGHRS, CDR2 YFSETQ. Unmatched junction bases numbered 6, after V lost 1 base and J lost 5 bases. The length of the CDR3 is 15 residues. The CDR3 is CASSLNGRGDQPQHF. The CDR3 nucleotides read TGCGCCAGCAGCTTGAACGGCAGGGGGGATCAGCCCCAGCATTTT.

This chain connects TRBV18 to TRBJ2-7, with 8 bases aligning to TRBD1. The germline V gene encodes CDR1 KGHSH and CDR2 LQKENI. The CDR3 is 15 amino acids. The V segment lost 3 bases and the J segment 3 bases; nucleotides outside the gene matches: 7. CDR3 protein: CASSPGTGPDYEQYF. In nucleotides, the CDR3 is TGTGCCAGCTCACCGGGGACAGGACCAGACTACGAGCAGTACTTC.

This clone was seen ten or more times. CDR3 residues: CASSWTPGTSGSSYNEQFF. CDR3 bases: TGTGCCAGCAGCTGGACTCCCGGGACTAGCGGGAGCTCCTACAATGAGCAGTTCTTC. The chain combines TRBV5-4 with TRBJ2-1; 14 bases fit TRBD2. Looked up from germline, CDR1 is SGHNT and CDR2 is YYREEE (reference sequence). Unmatched junction bases numbered 8, after V lost 3 bases and J lost 0 bases. The CDR3 is 19 residues long. Complete variable domain (other parts from reference TRBV5-4 and TRBJ2-1): ETGVTQSPTHLIKTRGQQVTLRCSSQSGHNTVSWYQQALGQGPQFIFQYYREEENGRGNFPPRFSGLQFPNYSSELNVNALELDDSALYLCASSWTPGTSGSSYNEQFFGPGTRLTVL.

This rearrangement joins TRBV2 to TRBJ2-4; possibly TRBD1 or TRBD2 for D (5 bases each). Germline values: CDR1 SNHLY, CDR2 FYNNEI. The ends were cut back, 4 bases at V and 7 bases at J, with 11 bases in the middle. There are 13 residues in the CDR3. Written as DNA, the CDR3 is TGTGCCAGCAGTGTTAGCAGGGACAACATTCAGTACTTC. Translating gives CASSVSRDNIQYF.

The chain joins TRBV7-2 to TRBJ2-7, with D unclear. The V gene's germline CDR1 is SGHTA and CDR2 FQGNSA. This CDR3 has 14 residues. The germline V and J ends were trimmed by 1 base and 3 bases, with 10 bases remaining between them. The CDR3 loop reads CASSLGMPFYEQYF. In DNA, the CDR3 is TGTGCCAGCAGCTTAGGAATGCCCTTCTACGAGCAGTACTTC.

The chain couples TRBV5-4 to TRBJ1-3; no firm D call. CDR3 length equals 17 residues. Germline assignment: CDR1 SGHNT and CDR2 YYREEE (reference sequence). V was pared by 4 bases and J by 0 bases, with 17 bases between. The CDR3 reads CASSGLGQQSSGNTIYF. In DNA form, the CDR3 reads TGTGCCAGCAGCGGGCTAGGGCAGCAGAGCTCTGGAAACACCATATATTTT.

The J gene is TRBJ2-5, the V gene TRBV5-6; 14 bases agree with TRBD2. Germline CDR1 is SGHDT and CDR2 is YYEEEE. Losses at the gene ends were 3 bases for V and 5 bases for J; bases not matched to a gene: 6. The length of the CDR3 is 16 residues. This CDR3 is CASSWGLAGARETQYF. CDR3 DNA: TGTGCCAGCAGCTGGGGACTAGCGGGAGCTAGGGAGACCCAGTACTTC.

V usage is TRBV11-2 and J usage is TRBJ1-3, with D possibly TRBD1 on 5 matching bases. From germline, CDR1 is SGHAT and CDR2 FQNNGV. The V and J ends lost 4 bases and 2 bases respectively, with 9 bases between them. The CDR3 runs to 14 residues. The DNA of the CDR3 is TGTGCCAGCAGCTCCAGGGTTGCTGGAAACACCATATATTTT. Protein: CASSSRVAGNTIYF.

The chain links TRBV7-9 to TRBJ1-4; D possibly corresponds to TRBD1 (5 bases). Germline lookup yields CDR1 SEHNR and CDR2 FQNEAQ (reference sequence). There are 14 residues in the CDR3. V shed 3 bases and J shed 5 bases, with 10 bases lying between them. The CDR3 protein is CASSFRRDNEKLFF. CDR3 sequence (DNA): TGTGCCAGCAGCTTCAGGAGGGACAATGAAAAACTGTTTTTT.

This chain uses TRBV14 with TRBJ1-2, with a possible D match to TRBD1 (5 bases). Trimming cost V 0 bases and J 2 bases, with 13 bases left between them. CDR3 length: 16 amino acids. Germline loops: CDR1 SGHDN, CDR2 FVKESK. The CDR3 DNA reads TGTGCCAGCAGCCAAGATGAGGTGACAGCGAACTATGGCTACACCTTC. Its protein product is CASSQDEVTANYGYTF.

The chain couples TRBV11-1 to TRBJ2-7, with 9 bases that match TRBD2. After removal of 0 bases from V and 6 bases from J, the junction contained 3 bases not matched to a gene. This CDR3 is built from 14 residues. CDR1 and CDR2 (germline): SGHAT, FQDESV (reference sequence). CDR3 sequence reads: CASSLASGGFEQYF. CDR3 nucleotide sequence: TGTGCCAGCAGCTTAGCTAGCGGGGGATTCGAGCAGTACTTC.

This clone was recorded a few times. This chain joins TRBV10-3 and TRBJ1-1; D might be TRBD1 (5 bases). Germline CDR1 and CDR2: ENHRY and SYGVKD. The CDR3 loop spans 12 amino acids. Trimming shortened V by 4 bases and J by 7 bases, and 10 bases separated the two germline ends. DNA of the CDR3: TGTGCCATCAGTGCCGGGGCGGATGAAGCTTTCTTT. Its translation is CAISAGADEAFF.

This rearrangement joins TRBV5-4 to TRBJ2-7, with D possibly being TRBD2 (5 bases). V was shortened by 2 bases and J by 2 bases, with 17 bases between the two germline ends. Germline V gene sequence: CDR1 SGHNT, CDR2 YYREEE (reference sequence). The CDR3 runs to 16 residues. The CDR3 loop reads CASSFPGGLSTYEQYF. The CDR3, as DNA: TGTGCCAGCAGCTTTCCCGGCGGGCTCTCCACCTACGAGCAGTACTTC.

The CDR3 here is CASSLGQRNEQFF. CDR3 bases: TGCGCCAGCAGCTTGGGACAGAGGAATGAGCAGTTCTTC. The chain uses TRBV5-1 and TRBJ2-1; TRBD1 might be the D (5 bases). V lost 0 bases, J lost 7 bases, and 8 bases lay in between. This CDR3 is built from 13 residues. Germline V gene lookup returns CDR1 SGHRS and CDR2 YFSETQ.

This clone was seen ten or more times. The gene calls are TRBV2 and TRBJ1-2; TRBD1 matches 9 bases. The V gene's germline CDR1 is SNHLY and CDR2 FYNNEI. With 6 bases clipped from V and 4 bases from J, the junction kept 6 bases outside the gene matches. This CDR3 is built from 14 residues. The DNA for the CDR3 is TGTGCCAGCAGCGTTGGACAGGGGAGCTATGGCTACACCTTC. Amino acids: CASSVGQGSYGYTF.

This chain connects TRBV7-2 to TRBJ2-6; weak D call: TRBD2 (5 bases). Trimming shortened V by 2 bases and J by 0 bases, and 17 bases separated the two germline ends. CDR1 is SGHTA and CDR2 is FQGNSA in the germline V gene. This CDR3 contains 19 residues. CDR3 sequence reads: CASSLPRAGDISGANVLTF. CDR3 sequence (DNA): TGTGCCAGCAGCTTACCGCGGGCAGGTGATATCTCTGGGGCCAACGTCCTGACTTTC.

The chain combines TRBV5-1 with TRBJ1-4; D is unclear. Germline CDR1 SGHRS, CDR2 YFSETQ. Trimming stripped 0 bases from V and 3 bases from J, with 18 bases between. This CDR3 has 18 residues. The CDR3 region has the DNA TGCGCCAGCAGCTTGGGGTTATCGGGAACCCAGGCTAATGAAAAACTGTTTTTT. Protein sequence: CASSLGLSGTQANEKLFF.

This CDR3 is CASRREVSNQPQHF. CDR3 sequence (DNA): TGTGCCAGCAGGAGGGAGGTAAGCAATCAGCCCCAGCATTTT. This sequence joins TRBV6-1 and TRBJ1-5; no clear D. Trimming pared 6 bases from V and 1 base from J, leaving 10 bases between. The CDR3 is 14 amino acids. The V gene's germline CDR1 is MNHNS and CDR2 SASEGT.

The chain uses TRBV5-5 and TRBJ1-2; D perhaps matches TRBD1 (5 bases). The V gene's germline CDR1 is SGHKS and CDR2 YYEKEE (reference sequence). The CDR3 has 13 residues. V lost 2 bases to trimming and J lost 3 bases, with 8 bases between them. This chain's CDR3 is CASSFDSYYGYTF. The CDR3 region has the DNA TGTGCCAGCAGCTTCGACAGCTACTATGGCTACACCTTC.

V is TRBV27 and J is TRBJ2-1, with 8 nucleotides matching TRBD1. The germline gives CDR1 MNHEY, CDR2 SMNVEV (reference sequence). The CDR3 sequence is 14 residues long. J lost 1 base, V lost 8 bases, and 4 bases had no gene match. The CDR3 region is CASCRDRSYNEQFF. For the CDR3, the DNA is TGTGCCAGCTGCCGGGACAGGTCCTACAATGAGCAGTTCTTC.

J is TRBJ1-5 and V is TRBV2; 10 bases are shared with TRBD1. This CDR3 is built from 14 residues. Trimming took 6 bases from V and 7 from J; bases not matched to a gene: 6. Germline V gives CDR1 SNHLY, CDR2 FYNNEI. The CDR3 coding sequence is TGTGCCAGCAGCGGACAGGGGGGGGGACAGCCCCAGCATTTT. It yields the protein CASSGQGGGQPQHF. Together with reference TRBV2 and TRBJ1-5, the CDR3 gives the full variable domain: EPEVTQTPSHQVTQMGQEVILRCVPISNHLYFYWYRQILGQKVEFLVSFYNNEISEKSEIFDDQFSVERPDGSNFTLKIRSTKLEDSAMYFCASSGQGGGQPQHFGDGTRLSIL.